A single sample gave rise to the 31 T cell receptor beta chains below, sequenced in a study of molecular identifiers for immune sequencing clone quantification. TCRdb fed the PCR reads into MiXCR, producing one record per CDR3 protein. Here the sample spans about half a million distinct CDR3 sequences, 20% to 25% being singletons. The specimen was naive CD8+ T cells from blood, with Jurkat cell RNA spiked in. Subset indicated: FACS-sorted CD8+CD4-CCR7+CD45RA+ naive T cells. The origin of the receptors is a human donor in good health. Some libraries in this study had Jurkat cell RNA spiked in.

The chain couples TRBV10-2 to TRBJ1-4, with 11 bases that match TRBD1. CDR1 is WSHSY and CDR2 is SAAADI in the germline V gene. CDR3 length: 15 residues. With 3 bases clipped from V and 7 bases from J, the junction kept 4 bases outside the gene matches. CDR3 nucleotide sequence: TGCGCCAGCAGTGAACCGGGACAGGGGGGTGAAAAACTGTTTTTT. Its protein product is CASSEPGQGGEKLFF.

This clonotype was detected only a few times. The chain couples TRBV3-1 to TRBJ2-1; 8 nucleotides agree with TRBD2. There are 17 residues in the CDR3. The V segment lost 4 bases and the J segment 7 bases; nucleotides outside the gene matches: 15. CDR1 is LGHDT and CDR2 is YNNKEL in the germline V gene (reference sequence). CDR3 sequence reads: CASSPNRGGPLSNEQFF. The CDR3, as DNA: TGTGCCAGCAGCCCAAACCGGGGGGGGCCTCTCTCTAATGAGCAGTTCTTC.

This clonotype has just a few counts. The chain joins TRBV6-2 or TRBV6-3 to TRBJ2-1, with D possibly matching TRBD2 (6 bases). CDR1 MNHEY and CDR2 SVGEGT come from the germline V gene. V was cut by 2 bases and J by 5 bases, with 19 bases left in between. The length of the CDR3 is 17 residues. CDR3 sequence: CASSYRAAGSRNNEQFF. Here the CDR3 DNA reads TGTGCCAGCAGTTACCGAGCAGCGGGTTCCCGTAACAATGAGCAGTTCTTC.

This clonotype showed up just a few times. The J gene is TRBJ1-3, the V gene TRBV28; no definite D call. The V and J ends lost 3 bases and 4 bases respectively, with 16 bases between them. The CDR3 runs to 16 residues. Germline-derived CDR1 and CDR2 are MDHEN and SYDVKM. In DNA form, the CDR3 reads TGTGCCAGCAGTTTGCTCCATTCGACTGCAGGAAACACCATATATTTT. Protein: CASSLLHSTAGNTIYF. The whole variable domain, filled in from reference TRBV28 and TRBJ1-3, reads DVKVTQSSRYLVKRTGEKVFLECVQDMDHENMFWYRQDPGLGLRLIYFSYDVKMKEKGDIPEGYSVSREKKERFSLILESASTNQTSMYLCASSLLHSTAGNTIYFGEGSWLTVV.

Comments on this clonotype: This CDR3 is missing its conserved last phenylalanine or tryptophan, likely due to a read error. The chain couples TRBV20-1 to TRBJ2-7, with 10 bases fitting TRBD1. CDR1 DFQATT and CDR2 SNEGSKA come from the germline V gene (reference sequence). The CDR3 runs to 14 residues. Trimming at V came to 6 bases and at J to 2 bases, leaving 7 bases not matched to a gene. In DNA form, the CDR3 reads TGCAGTGCCGCTGACAGGGGGCCGACCTACGAGCAGTACCTC. Amino acid sequence: CSAADRGPTYEQYL.

V gene TRBV4-1 combines with J gene TRBJ2-7; D remains unclear. V was clipped by 1 base and J by 6 bases, with 10 bases between them. Germline V gene lookup returns CDR1 MGHRA and CDR2 YSYEKL. The CDR3 has 13 amino acids. The CDR3 DNA reads TGCGCCAGCAGCCAAGGGCCCTACGGCGAGCAGTACTTC. It translates to CASSQGPYGEQYF.

V usage is TRBV2 and J usage is TRBJ1-6; D ambiguous. CDR1 is SNHLY, CDR2 FYNNEI, per germline. The CDR3 has 14 amino acids. Trimming removed 4 bases from V and 11 bases from J, with 15 bases in between. The CDR3 DNA follows: TGTGCCAGCAGTGTGGGGTCTTACCGGGCACCCCTCCACTTT. Protein: CASSVGSYRAPLHF.

This clonotype came up a few times. V gene TRBV4-1 combines with J gene TRBJ1-1, with 8 bases matching TRBD1. This CDR3 region has 17 residues. V dropped 4 bases and J dropped 2; count of bases not matched to a gene: 12. In germline, CDR1 is MGHRA, CDR2 YSYEKL. The CDR3 DNA sequence: TGCGCCAGCAGCCTAGAAGACTACAGGGGGTATAACACTGAAGCTTTCTTT. It translates to CASSLEDYRGYNTEAFF.

Regarding this clonotype: One end of the junction is discordant with germline, which a read error may explain. This chain uses TRBV7-9 with TRBJ2-4; a weak D match, TRBD2 (8 bases). The CDR3 length is 17 residues. CDR1 and CDR2 (germline): SEHNR, FQNEAQ (reference sequence). CDR3 loop: CASSPGGAGDPKDIQYF. The CDR3 bases are TGTGCCAGCAGCCCAGGGGGAGCGGGAGATCCCAAAGACATTCAGTACTTC.

Regarding this clonotype: The junction departs from the called germline gene at one end, perhaps through a read error. The chain uses TRBV13 and TRBJ1-5; 8 nucleotides line up with TRBD1. Looked up from germline, CDR1 is PRHDT and CDR2 is FYEKMQ (reference sequence). The CDR3 sequence is 14 residues long. CDR3 DNA: TGTGCCGGCAGCCCGGGACAGGGCAATCAGCCCCAGCATTTT. It encodes CAGSPGQGNQPQHF.

Ten or more counts support this clonotype. The chain couples TRBV7-8 to TRBJ2-3; the D is unclear. CDR1 is SGHVS and CDR2 is FQNEAQ in the germline V gene. The CDR3 spans 12 residues. The V gene lost 5 bases and the J gene lost 1 base, with 4 bases spanning the gap. The DNA of the CDR3 is TGTGCCAGCAGCACCCGCACAGATACGCAGTATTTT. Translated: CASSTRTDTQYF. Based on the CDR3 plus reference TRBV7-8 and TRBJ2-3, the full variable domain is GAGVSQSPRYKVAKRGQDVALRCDPISGHVSLFWYQQALGQGPEFLTYFQNEAQLDKSGLPSDRFFAERPEGSVSTLKIQRTQQEDSAVYLCASSTRTDTQYFGPGTRLTVL.

This clonotype was seen at least ten times. The chain joins TRBV4-1 to TRBJ1-5; possible D gene TRBD1, 6 bases. CDR1 MGHRA and CDR2 YSYEKL come from the germline V gene. There are 15 residues in the CDR3. Trimming shortened V by 3 bases and J by 0 bases, and 9 bases separated the two germline ends. DNA for the CDR3: TGCGCCAGCAGCCAGGGACAAAATAGCAATCAGCCCCAGCATTTT. Protein: CASSQGQNSNQPQHF.

Remarks on this clonotype: Just one base apart from a much larger clone, this may be a read error. This sequence joins TRBV5-1 and TRBJ2-1; weak D call: TRBD2 (7 bases). Trimming took 4 bases from V and 10 from J, leaving 21 bases between them. Germline V gene sequence: CDR1 SGHRS, CDR2 YFSETQ. There are 15 residues in the CDR3. Here the CDR3 reads CASSLRWGGQEEQFF. CDR3 nucleotides: TGCGCCAGCAGCCTTAGGTGGGGGGGCCAGGAGGAGCAGTTCTTC.

The chain combines TRBV27 with TRBJ2-7; D possibly corresponds to TRBD2 (7 bases). V dropped 6 bases and J dropped 5 bases, with 14 bases sitting between them. Germline V gives CDR1 MNHEY, CDR2 SMNVEV (reference sequence). This CDR3 has 13 amino acids. CDR3 residues: CASSNGGLNEQYF. DNA of the CDR3: TGTGCCAGCAGCAACGGGGGGCTTAACGAGCAGTACTTC.

V and J are TRBV15 and TRBJ1-5, with D possibly being TRBD1 (5 bases). The CDR3 covers 18 residues. Germline CDR1 LNHNV, CDR2 YYDKDF (reference sequence). Trimming stripped 0 bases from V and 3 bases from J, with 18 bases between. The CDR3 here is CATSRDRISGFYNQPQHF. In DNA, the CDR3 is TGTGCCACCAGCAGAGATAGGATATCAGGGTTTTACAATCAGCCCCAGCATTTT.

This clonotype turned up a few times. The V and J genes are TRBV4-1 and TRBJ2-7; D is possibly TRBD2 (5 bases). CDR1 is MGHRA, CDR2 YSYEKL, per germline. The CDR3 covers 16 residues. V was cut by 0 bases and J by 1 base, with 13 bases left in between. This CDR3 reads CASSQELTGISYEQYF. The CDR3 region has the DNA TGCGCCAGCAGCCAAGAACTCACCGGGATTTCCTACGAGCAGTACTTC.

This clonotype occurred many times. This sequence joins TRBV3-1 and TRBJ2-2, with unresolved D. Trimming took off 4 bases at V and 7 bases at J, with 7 bases between the two ends. CDR3 length: 12 amino acids. Germline assignment: CDR1 LGHDT and CDR2 YNNKEL (reference sequence). Here the CDR3 DNA reads TGTGCCAGCAGCCCAATGAACGGGGAGCTGTTTTTT. Its protein is CASSPMNGELFF.

About this clonotype: A read error may explain this, as a much larger clone is one base away. The chain carries TRBV7-9 and TRBJ2-7; 9 nucleotides line up with TRBD1. This CDR3 spans 14 amino acids. CDR1 is SEHNR, CDR2 FQNEAQ, per germline (reference sequence). The V and J ends lost 8 bases and 3 bases, in that order; junction bases with no gene match: 8. CDR3 DNA sequence: TGTGCCAGCGGCTCAAGGGACAGGGACTACGAGCAGTACTTC. Translating it yields CASGSRDRDYEQYF.

Comments on this clonotype: One end of the junction does not line up with germline, which may come from a read error. V and J are TRBV19 and TRBJ2-3, with no clear D. Germline CDR1 is LNHDA and CDR2 is SQIVND (reference sequence). The CDR3 loop spans 13 amino acids. CDR3 sequence: CACSIKLTDTQYF. The CDR3 DNA reads as TGTGCCTGTAGTATCAAGCTAACAGATACGCAGTATTTT. Supplemented by reference TRBV19 and TRBJ2-3, the full variable domain reads DGGITQSPKYLFRKEGQNVTLSCEQNLNHDAMYWYRQDPGQGLRLIYYSQIVNDFQKGDIAEGYSVSREKKESFPLTVTSAQKNPTAFYLCACSIKLTDTQYFGPGTRLTVL.

This clonotype was seen a handful of times. CDR3 DNA sequence: TGTGCCAGCAGTCCGATTCCGGGACTAGCGAATGTGTGGTCTGGGGCCAACGTCCTGACTTTC. Translating gives CASSPIPGLANVWSGANVLTF. The chain couples TRBV6-2 or TRBV6-3 to TRBJ2-6; TRBD2 aligns across 10 bases. CDR3 length: 21 residues. Germline CDR1 reads MNHEY; CDR2 reads SVGEGT. The trim removed 5 bases at V and 1 base at J, leaving 17 bases unmatched.

Concerning this clonotype: One end of the junction does not line up with germline, which may come from a read error. The chain recombines TRBV6-2 or TRBV6-3 with TRBJ1-5, with 7 bases aligning to TRBD1. The germline V gene encodes CDR1 MNHEY and CDR2 SVGEGT. CDR3 length: 14 amino acids. CDR3 in DNA: TGTGCCGGCAGTGAGACAGGGTCGAATCAGCCCCAGCATTTT. Residues: CAGSETGSNQPQHF.

This clonotype was observed a few times. The chain recombines TRBV10-3 with TRBJ2-1; D possibly matches TRBD1 or TRBD2 (5 bases each). This CDR3 comprises 14 residues. Germline values: CDR1 ENHRY, CDR2 SYGVKD. V lost 7 bases to trimming and J lost 3 bases, with 13 bases between them. The CDR3 DNA reads as TGTGCCATCACTCCGGGACCTTACTACAATGAGCAGTTCTTC. This encodes CAITPGPYYNEQFF.

This clonotype was found many times. The chain uses TRBV14 and TRBJ1-2, with TRBD1 matching over 7 bases. The CDR3 sequence is 15 residues long. The junction had 13 bases not matched to a gene; V was cut back by 4 bases and J by 8 bases. Germline V gives CDR1 SGHDN, CDR2 FVKESK. CDR3 sequence reads: CASSPTYTGVGGYTF. The CDR3, as DNA: TGTGCCAGCAGCCCTACATACACAGGGGTCGGCGGCTACACCTTC. Full variable domain (missing parts from reference TRBV14 and TRBJ1-2): EAGVTQFPSHSVIEKGQTVTLRCDPISGHDNLYWYRRVMGKEIKFLLHFVKESKQDESGMPNNRFLAERTGGTYSTLKVQPAELEDSGVYFCASSPTYTGVGGYTFGSGTRLTVV.

This clonotype showed up many times. The chain combines TRBV4-1 with TRBJ2-3; D possibly corresponds to TRBD2 (6 bases). CDR3 size: 19 residues. V gave up 3 bases and J gave up 5 bases, with 27 bases separating them. Looked up from germline, CDR1 is MGHRA and CDR2 is YSYEKL. CDR3 sequence: CASSHSAVFGGGPGDTQYF. In DNA form, the CDR3 reads TGCGCCAGCAGCCACTCGGCAGTGTTCGGGGGTGGGCCGGGAGATACGCAGTATTTT.

This clonotype has only a few counts. The V and J genes are TRBV5-1 and TRBJ2-3; 10 bases match TRBD2. This CDR3 comprises 15 residues. Germline-derived CDR1 and CDR2 are SGHRS and YFSETQ. V was pared by 1 base and J by 4 bases, with 3 bases of the junction left unmatched. In nucleotides, the CDR3 is TGCGCCAGCAGCTTGTCTAGCGGGAGCTCAGATACGCAGTATTTT. It yields the protein CASSLSSGSSDTQYF.

The genes are TRBV11-2 and TRBJ2-5; D remains ambiguous. Germline CDR1 is SGHAT and CDR2 is FQNNGV. The CDR3 sequence is 13 residues long. V shed 0 bases and J shed 5 bases, with 7 bases lying between them. The CDR3 region is CASSLEDWETQYF. DNA of the CDR3: TGTGCCAGCAGCTTAGAAGACTGGGAGACCCAGTACTTC.

With regard to this clonotype: Mismatch with germline at one junction end may stem from a read error. The chain carries TRBV12-3 or TRBV12-4 and TRBJ1-5; D unresolved. The CDR3 is 14 residues long. As DNA, the CDR3 is TGTGCCGGCAGTTTAGCGCAGGGCAATCAGCCCCAGCATTTT. This codes for CAGSLAQGNQPQHF.

In this sample, this clonotype turned up many times. The J gene is TRBJ2-3, the V gene TRBV7-3, with D possibly called TRBD1 or TRBD2 (5 bases each). Germline V gives CDR1 SGHTA, CDR2 FQGTGA. The CDR3 is made up of 15 amino acids. The germline V and J ends were trimmed by 5 bases and 6 bases, with 18 bases remaining between them. DNA of the CDR3: TGTGCCAGCAGCCAGGGCGTGGGAGATGGGGATACGCAGTATTTT. Its translation is CASSQGVGDGDTQYF.

The chain couples TRBV18 to TRBJ2-3, with a possible D match to TRBD1 (5 bases). V shed 3 bases and J shed 0 bases, with 16 bases lying between them. The germline V gene has CDR1 KGHSH and CDR2 LQKENI. The CDR3 contains 17 residues. Here the CDR3 DNA reads TGTGCCAGCTCACCCTCACCGACAGCGACTAGCACAGATACGCAGTATTTT. Amino acids: CASSPSPTATSTDTQYF. The full variable domain, rest sourced from reference TRBV18 and TRBJ2-3, is NAGVMQNPRHLVRRRGQEARLRCSPMKGHSHVYWYRQLPEEGLKFMVYLQKENIIDESGMPKERFSAEFPKEGPSILRIQQVVRGDSAAYFCASSPSPTATSTDTQYFGPGTRLTVL.

V usage is TRBV30 and J usage is TRBJ1-5; 10 bases map to TRBD1. CDR3 size: 15 residues. From germline, CDR1 is GTSNPN and CDR2 SVGIG (reference sequence). The V segment lost 8 bases and the J segment 6 bases; nucleotides outside the gene matches: 13. CDR3 DNA: TGTGCCCGCCCCGGCCGACAGGGGGCTGGTCAGCCCCAGCATTTT. The encoded protein is CARPGRQGAGQPQHF.

At least ten counts were recorded for this clonotype. This chain connects TRBV2 to TRBJ2-3; D possibly corresponds to TRBD2 (6 bases). This CDR3 comprises 13 residues. Per germline, CDR1 SNHLY and CDR2 FYNNEI. V lost 11 bases to trimming and J lost 2 bases, with 14 bases between them. DNA for the CDR3: TGTGCCGGGAGGACCTCACCCACAGATACGCAGTATTTT. Translated, it gives CAGRTSPTDTQYF.